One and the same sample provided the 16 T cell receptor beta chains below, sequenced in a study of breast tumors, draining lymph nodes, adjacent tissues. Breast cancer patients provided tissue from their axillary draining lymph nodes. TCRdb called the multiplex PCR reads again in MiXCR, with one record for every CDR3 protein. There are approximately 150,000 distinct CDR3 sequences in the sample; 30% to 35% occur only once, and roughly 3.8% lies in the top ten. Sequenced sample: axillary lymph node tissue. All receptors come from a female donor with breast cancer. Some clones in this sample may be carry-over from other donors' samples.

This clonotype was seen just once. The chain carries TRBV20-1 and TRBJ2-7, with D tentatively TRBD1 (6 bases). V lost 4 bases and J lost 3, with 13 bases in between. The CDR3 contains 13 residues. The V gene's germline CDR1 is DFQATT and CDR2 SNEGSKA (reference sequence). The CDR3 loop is CSAKDSLHYEQYF. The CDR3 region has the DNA TGCAGTGCTAAGGACAGTCTCCACTACGAGCAGTACTTC.

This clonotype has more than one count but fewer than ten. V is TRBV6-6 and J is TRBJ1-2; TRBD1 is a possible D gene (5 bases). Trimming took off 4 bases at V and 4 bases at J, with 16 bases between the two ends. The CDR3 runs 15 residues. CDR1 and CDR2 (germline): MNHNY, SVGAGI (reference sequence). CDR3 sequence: CASSSYGGGGYGYTF. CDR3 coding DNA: TGTGCCAGCAGTTCCTACGGGGGGGGTGGCTATGGCTACACCTTC.

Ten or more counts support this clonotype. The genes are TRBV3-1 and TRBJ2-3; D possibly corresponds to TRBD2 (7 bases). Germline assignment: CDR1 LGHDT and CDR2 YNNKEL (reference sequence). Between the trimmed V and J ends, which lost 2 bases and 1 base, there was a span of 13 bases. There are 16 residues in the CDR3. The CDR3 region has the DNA TGTGCCAGCAGCCAACAAACAGGGAGGGGCACAGATACGCAGTATTTT. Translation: CASSQQTGRGTDTQYF.

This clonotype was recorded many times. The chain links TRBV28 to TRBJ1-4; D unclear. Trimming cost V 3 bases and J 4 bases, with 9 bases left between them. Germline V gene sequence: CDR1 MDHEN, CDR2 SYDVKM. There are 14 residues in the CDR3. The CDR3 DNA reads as TGTGCCAGCAGTTTTATCAGTTTTAATGAAAAACTGTTTTTT. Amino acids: CASSFISFNEKLFF. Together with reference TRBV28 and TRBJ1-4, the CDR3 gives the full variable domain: DVKVTQSSRYLVKRTGEKVFLECVQDMDHENMFWYRQDPGLGLRLIYFSYDVKMKEKGDIPEGYSVSREKKERFSLILESASTNQTSMYLCASSFISFNEKLFFGSGTQLSVL.

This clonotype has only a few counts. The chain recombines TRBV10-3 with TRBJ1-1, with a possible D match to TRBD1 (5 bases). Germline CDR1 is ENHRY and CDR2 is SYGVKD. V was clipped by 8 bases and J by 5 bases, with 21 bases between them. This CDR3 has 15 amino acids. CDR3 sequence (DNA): TGTGCCATCCGCCCAGGGCAGAGTTTAAAAACTGAAGCTTTCTTT. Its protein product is CAIRPGQSLKTEAFF.

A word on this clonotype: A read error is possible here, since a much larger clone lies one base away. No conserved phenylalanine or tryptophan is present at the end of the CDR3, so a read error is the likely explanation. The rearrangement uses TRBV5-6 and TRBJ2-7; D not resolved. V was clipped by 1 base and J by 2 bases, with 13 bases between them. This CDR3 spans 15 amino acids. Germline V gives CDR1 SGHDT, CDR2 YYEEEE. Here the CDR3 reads CASSLLTATPYEQYS. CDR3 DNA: TGTGCCAGCAGCTTGCTAACGGCCACCCCCTACGAGCAGTACTCC.

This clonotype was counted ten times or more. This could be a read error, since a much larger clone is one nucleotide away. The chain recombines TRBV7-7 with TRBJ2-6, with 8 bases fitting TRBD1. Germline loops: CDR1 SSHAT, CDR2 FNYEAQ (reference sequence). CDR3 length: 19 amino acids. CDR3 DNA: TGTGCTAGCAGCCACGGTGGAGGGCAGGGGGCCTCTGGGCCCAACGTCCTGACTTTC. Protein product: CASSHGGGQGASGPNVLTF.

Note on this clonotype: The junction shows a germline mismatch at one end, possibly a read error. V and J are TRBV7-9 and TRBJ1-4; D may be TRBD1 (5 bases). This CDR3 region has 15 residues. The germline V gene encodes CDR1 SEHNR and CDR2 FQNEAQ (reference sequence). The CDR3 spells CASSRDSRPNEKLSF. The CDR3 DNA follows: TGTGCCAGCAGCCGCGACAGCCGGCCCAATGAAAAACTGTCTTTT.

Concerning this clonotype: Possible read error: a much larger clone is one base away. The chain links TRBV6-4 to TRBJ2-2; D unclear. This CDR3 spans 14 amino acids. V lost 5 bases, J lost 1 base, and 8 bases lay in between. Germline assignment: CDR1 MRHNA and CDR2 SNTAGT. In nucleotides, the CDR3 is TGTGCCAGCAGTCTCGAGGTGAACACCGGGGAGCTGTTTTTT. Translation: CASSLEVNTGELFF.

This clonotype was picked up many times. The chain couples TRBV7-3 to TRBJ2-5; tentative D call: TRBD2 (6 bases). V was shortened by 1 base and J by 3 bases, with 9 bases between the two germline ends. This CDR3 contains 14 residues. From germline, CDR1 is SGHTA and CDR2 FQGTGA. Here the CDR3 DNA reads TGTGCCAGCAGCTTAAACGGGGGTGAAGAGACCCAGTACTTC. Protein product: CASSLNGGEETQYF.

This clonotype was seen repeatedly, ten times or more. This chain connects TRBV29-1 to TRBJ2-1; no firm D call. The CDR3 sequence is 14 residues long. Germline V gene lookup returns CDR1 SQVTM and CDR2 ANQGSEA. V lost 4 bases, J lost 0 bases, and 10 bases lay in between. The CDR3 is CSVARISSYNEQFF. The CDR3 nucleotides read TGCAGCGTTGCCCGGATCAGCTCCTACAATGAGCAGTTCTTC.

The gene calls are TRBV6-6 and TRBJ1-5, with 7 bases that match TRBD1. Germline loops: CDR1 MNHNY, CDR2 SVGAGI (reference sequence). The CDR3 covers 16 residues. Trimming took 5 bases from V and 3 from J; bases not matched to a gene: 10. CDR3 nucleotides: TGTGCCAGCAGTCCCTTCACAGGGGCCGCCAATCAGCCCCAGCATTTT. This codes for CASSPFTGAANQPQHF.

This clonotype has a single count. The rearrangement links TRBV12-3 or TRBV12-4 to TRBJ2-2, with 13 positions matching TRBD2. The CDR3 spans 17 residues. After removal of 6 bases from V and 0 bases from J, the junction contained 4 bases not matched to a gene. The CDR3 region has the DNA TGTGCCAGCAGGTCGACTAGCGGGGGGTCGAACACCGGGGAGCTGTTTTTT. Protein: CASRSTSGGSNTGELFF.

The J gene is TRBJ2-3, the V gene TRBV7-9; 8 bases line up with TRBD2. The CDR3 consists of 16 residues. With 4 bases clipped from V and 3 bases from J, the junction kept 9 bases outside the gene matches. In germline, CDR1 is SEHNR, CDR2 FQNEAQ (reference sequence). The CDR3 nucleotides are TGTGCCAGCAGCTCAGCATCAGCGGGAGATACAGATACGCAGTATTTT. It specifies CASSSASAGDTDTQYF.

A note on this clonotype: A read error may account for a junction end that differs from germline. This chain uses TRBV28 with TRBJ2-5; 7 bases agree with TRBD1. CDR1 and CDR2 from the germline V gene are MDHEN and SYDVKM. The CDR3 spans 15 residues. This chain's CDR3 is CVSSRTGLMRETQYF. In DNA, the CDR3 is TGTGTCAGCAGCAGGACAGGACTCATGAGGGAGACCCAGTACTTC.

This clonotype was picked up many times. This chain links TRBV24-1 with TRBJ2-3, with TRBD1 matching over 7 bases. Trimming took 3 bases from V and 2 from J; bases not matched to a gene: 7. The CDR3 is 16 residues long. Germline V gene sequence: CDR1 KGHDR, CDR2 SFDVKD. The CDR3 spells CATSDHLTGNTDTQYF. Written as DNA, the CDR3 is TGTGCCACCAGTGATCACTTGACAGGGAACACAGATACGCAGTATTTT.